The entry below describes one T cell receptor (beta chain). What this receptor recognizes is not known. No much larger clonotype is one base removed from it; base qualities were not supplied. Using the deep immunoSEQ assay, TCR CDR3 regions were amplified from genomic DNA by multiplex PCR. Extracted genomic DNA from each cell subset was distributed evenly across all wells of several immunoSEQ 96-well plates, and each plate was treated as a replicate. For sorted subsets, each replicate PCR was loaded with approximately 200 ng genomic DNA, equivalent to 30,000 or so T cell genomes. Purified libraries were quantified with a Qubit 3.0 fluorometer, sized on a Bioanalyzer 2100, and re-quantified with the KAPA Library Quantification kit. A separate single-read 150-cycle Illumina NextSeq 550 flow cell was used to sequence each immunoSEQ 96-well plate. The authors' analysis ran thus. Because the immunoSEQ output held only junctional sequences and lacked quality scores, the filtering could not match the filtering applied to full-length reads. To assign V/J genes and CDR3, sequences were annotated using PyIR, a Python wrapper for IgBLAST v1.9, with IMGT germline references. Reads were filtered out if the reads had weak V/J assignments (E-value above 1e-6), no CDR3, stop codons, out-of-frame junctions, or ambiguous translated residues. V3J clonotypes were defined by identical inferred V gene, J gene, and CDR3 amino acid sequence. Percentage overlap between repertoires was calculated by dividing the number of shared unique clonotypes by the size of the smaller repertoire. RTK rarefaction, the Chao1 estimator, and Recon v2.1 estimates of unobserved clonotypes were used to assess repertoire richness. Generation probabilities for all TCRbeta clonotypes obtained by the gDNA method from a handful of donors were computed using OLGA. As stored in TCRdb, this immuneACCESS dataset retains in-frame rearrangements with V and J assigned. A fraction of the clones does not appear; measured against another copy, unresolved V genes explain less than half of the discrepancy, and the remainder lacks a known reason. From that table come the V and J calls and clone size; the DNA was used to work out D and trimming. The sample table shows some 1 million clones, and 65% to 80% are seen once. Roughly 1.4% of the sample is taken by the ten largest.

This specimen belongs to a study of shared clonotypes between healthy human individuals (dated by TCRdb to about 2020). The study in broad terms: A couple of women and a few men aged 18 to 49 years were included in the cohort. Leukapheresis yielded between about 0.8 and 8.9 billion PBMCs per donor. For each donor, three plates each were used for CD4 naive and CD4 memory, two plates were used for CD8 naive, and one plate was used for CD8 memory. The study deeply sequenced blood TCR repertoires of five healthy adults to estimate repertoire size and the extent of clonotype sharing between individuals. To increase sequencing depth and limit assay-specific biases, different laboratories used diverse techniques to prepare libraries and sequence TCR repertoires. Points the paper makes about the study in general: Based on pairwise subsampling, the degree of clonotype sharing among donors was expected to be affected by sequencing depth. Larger estimated clonotype richness was generally found for naive subsets than for memory subsets. Sampling was restricted to blood, and TCR repertoires in tissue are likely to differ from TCR repertoires in blood. The genetic and exposure-history diversity represented was limited by the small number of donors. Across four donors, approximately 5% of naive CD4, around 3.3% of naive CD8, roughly 2.3% of memory CD4, and about 0.44% of memory CD8 clonotypes were shared. Compared with non-shared clonotypes, clonotypes shared by all four sorted-subset donors had higher generation probabilities. Even with the large sequencing depth, rarefaction of the sorted-subset datasets indicated that sequencing was incomplete.

The donors were healthy, HIV-negative adults with no recently reported acute infections or vaccinations. All donors were Caucasian adults living in Nashville, Tennessee, USA. CD4+ T cells were enriched through magnetic negative selection, after which naive cells were positively selected on CD45RA and the remaining negative fraction served as the memory subset. Blood was collected by leukapheresis, and PBMCs were isolated by Ficoll-Histopaque density gradient centrifugation and then cryopreserved in liquid nitrogen vapor phase. Analytical flow cytometry was used to check the purity and quantity of each magnetically sorted T cell population. Genomic DNA was isolated from each sorted fraction and quantified by UV absorbance on a Nanodrop 2000c. CDR1 and CDR2 (ENHRY, SYGVKD) derive from the germline V gene. Between the V and J ends, shortened by 3 bases and 3 bases respectively, the junction contains 12 bases. The CDR3 contains 15 residues, cysteine and phenylalanine counted. Here the CDR3 DNA is all that survives: 45 bases in frame from base 1.

Recombination joined TRBV10-3 with TRBJ1-3; matching of 5 bases hints at TRBD1 as the D gene. The TCR was taken from a young man in good health. Sequenced input: memory CD4+ T cells sorted from blood. The cell subset or site label here, explained by the study, means: CD45RA-negative fraction. The nucleotides read TGTGCCATCAGTGACCAGGGACGGTTTGGAAACACCATATATTTT. Its product reads: CAISDQGRFGNTIYF.